This T cell receptor (beta chain) was retrieved from a study of response to subunit inactivated influenza vaccine. TCRdb ran MiXCR on the RT-PCR reads and lists one entry per CDR3 protein. The repertoire holds about 300,000 distinct CDR3 sequences, about 20% seen once, with approximately 10% in the top ten. V shed 6 bases and J shed 4 bases, with 14 bases lying between them. There are 14 residues in the CDR3. Germline V gene data show CDR1 as SGHKS and CDR2 as YYEKEE (reference sequence). The rearrangement uses TRBV5-5 and TRBJ2-1; D is unresolved. The receptor was isolated from a man between 50 and 69 years old who received an inactivated influenza vaccine. The material was PBMCs from blood, obtained less than 22 months after vaccination. The DNA of the CDR3 is TGTGCCAGCACCGTTAGGGCTAATTACAATGAGCAGTTCTTC. Encoded protein: CASTVRANYNEQFF.